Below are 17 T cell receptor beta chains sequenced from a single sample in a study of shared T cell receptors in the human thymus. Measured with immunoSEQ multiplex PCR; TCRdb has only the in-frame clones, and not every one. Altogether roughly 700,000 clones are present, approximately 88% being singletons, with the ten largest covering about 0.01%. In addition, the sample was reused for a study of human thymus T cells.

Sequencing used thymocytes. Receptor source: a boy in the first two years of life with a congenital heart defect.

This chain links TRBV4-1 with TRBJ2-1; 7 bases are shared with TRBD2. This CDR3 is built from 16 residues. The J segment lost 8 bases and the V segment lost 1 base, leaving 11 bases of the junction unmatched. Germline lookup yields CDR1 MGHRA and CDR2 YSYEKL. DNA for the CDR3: TGCGCCAGCAGCCAAGTCGGGGGAGGGCCTCGTCATGAGCAGTTCTTC. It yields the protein CASSQVGGGPRHEQFF.

The CDR3 region is CASAWMGVSYGYTF. The DNA of the CDR3 is TGTGCCAGCGCCTGGATGGGAGTATCTTATGGCTACACCTTC. The chain links TRBV6-6 to TRBJ1-2; D remains ambiguous. Deletions cut 8 bases from V and 5 bases from J, with 18 bases between. The V gene's germline CDR1 is MNHNY and CDR2 SVGAGI (reference sequence). The CDR3 extends over 14 amino acids.

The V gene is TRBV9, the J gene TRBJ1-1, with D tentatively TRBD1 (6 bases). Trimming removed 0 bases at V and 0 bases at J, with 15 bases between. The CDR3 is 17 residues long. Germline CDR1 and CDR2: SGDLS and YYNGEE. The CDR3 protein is CASSVVDIQGMNTEAFF. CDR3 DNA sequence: TGTGCCAGCAGCGTAGTGGACATTCAGGGGATGAACACTGAAGCTTTCTTT.

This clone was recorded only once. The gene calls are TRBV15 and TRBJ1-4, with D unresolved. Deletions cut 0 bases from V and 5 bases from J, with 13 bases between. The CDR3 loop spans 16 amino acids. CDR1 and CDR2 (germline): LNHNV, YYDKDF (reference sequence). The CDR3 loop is CATSRERAGRNEKLFF. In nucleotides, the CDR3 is TGTGCCACCAGCAGAGAGAGGGCAGGCCGAAATGAAAAACTGTTTTTT. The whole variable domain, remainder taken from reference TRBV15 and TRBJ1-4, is DAMVIQNPRYQVTQFGKPVTLSCSQTLNHNVMYWYQQKSSQAPKLLFHYYDKDFNNEADTPDNFQSRRPNTSFCFLDIRSPGLGDTAMYLCATSRERAGRNEKLFFGSGTQLSVL.

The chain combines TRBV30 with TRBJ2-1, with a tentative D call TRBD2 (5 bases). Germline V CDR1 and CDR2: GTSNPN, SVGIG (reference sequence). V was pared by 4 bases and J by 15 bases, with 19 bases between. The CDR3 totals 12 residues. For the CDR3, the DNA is TGTGCCTGGAACCAGGCTGAGGGAGTACGGTTCTTC. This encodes CAWNQAEGVRFF. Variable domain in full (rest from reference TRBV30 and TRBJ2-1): SQTIHQWPATLVQPVGSPLSLECTVEGTSNPNLYWYRQAAGRGLQLLFYSVGIGQISSEVPQNLSASRPQDRQFILSSKKLLLSDSGFYLCAWNQAEGVRFFGPGTRLTVL.

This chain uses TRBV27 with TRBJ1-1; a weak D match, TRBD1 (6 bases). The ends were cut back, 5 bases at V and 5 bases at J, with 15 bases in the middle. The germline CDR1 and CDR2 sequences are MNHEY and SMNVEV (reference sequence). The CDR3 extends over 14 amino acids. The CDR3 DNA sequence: TGTGCCAGCAGTAGAGCAGGGGTGGGAACTGAAGCTTTCTTT. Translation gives CASSRAGVGTEAFF.

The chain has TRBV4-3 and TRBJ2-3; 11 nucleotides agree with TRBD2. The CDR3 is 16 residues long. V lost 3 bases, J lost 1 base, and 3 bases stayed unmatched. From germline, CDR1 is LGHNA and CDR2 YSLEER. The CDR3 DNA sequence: TGCGCCAGCAGCCAGCTAGCGGGAGGCCGCACAGATACGCAGTATTTT. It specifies CASSQLAGGRTDTQYF.

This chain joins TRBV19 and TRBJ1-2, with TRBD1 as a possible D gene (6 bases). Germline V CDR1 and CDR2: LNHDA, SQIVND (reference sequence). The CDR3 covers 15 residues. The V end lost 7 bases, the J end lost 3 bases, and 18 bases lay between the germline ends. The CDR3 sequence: CASTQGPSLHYGYTF. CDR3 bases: TGTGCCAGTACCCAGGGGCCGAGTCTCCACTATGGCTACACCTTC.

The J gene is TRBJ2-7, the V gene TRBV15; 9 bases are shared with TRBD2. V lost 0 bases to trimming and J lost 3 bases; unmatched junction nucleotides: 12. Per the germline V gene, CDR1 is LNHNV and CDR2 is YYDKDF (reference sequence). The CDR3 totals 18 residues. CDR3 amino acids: CATSRDGSGRTLSYEQYF. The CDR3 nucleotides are TGTGCCACCAGCAGAGATGGGAGCGGGAGGACTCTTAGCTACGAGCAGTACTTC.

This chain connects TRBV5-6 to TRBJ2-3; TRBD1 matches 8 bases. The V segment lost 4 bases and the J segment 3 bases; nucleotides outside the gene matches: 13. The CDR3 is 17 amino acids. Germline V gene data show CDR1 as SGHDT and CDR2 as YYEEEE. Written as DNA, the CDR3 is TGTGCCAGCAGCCCTCCGACCGACAGGGGCGGGACAGATACGCAGTATTTT. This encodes CASSPPTDRGGTDTQYF.

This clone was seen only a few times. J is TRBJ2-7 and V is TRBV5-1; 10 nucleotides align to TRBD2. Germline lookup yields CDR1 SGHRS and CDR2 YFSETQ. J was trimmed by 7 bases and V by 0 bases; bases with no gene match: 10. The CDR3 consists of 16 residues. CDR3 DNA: TGCGCCAGCAGCTTGGACCCTCTAGCGGGAGAGGGTGAGCAGTACTTC. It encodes CASSLDPLAGEGEQYF.

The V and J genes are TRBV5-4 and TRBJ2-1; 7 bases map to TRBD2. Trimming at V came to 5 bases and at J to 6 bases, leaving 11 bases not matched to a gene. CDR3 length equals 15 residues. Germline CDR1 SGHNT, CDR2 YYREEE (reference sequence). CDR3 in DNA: TGTGCCAGCAGGGGTCCGGCGGGAGAGGTCAATGAGCAGTTCTTC. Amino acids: CASRGPAGEVNEQFF.

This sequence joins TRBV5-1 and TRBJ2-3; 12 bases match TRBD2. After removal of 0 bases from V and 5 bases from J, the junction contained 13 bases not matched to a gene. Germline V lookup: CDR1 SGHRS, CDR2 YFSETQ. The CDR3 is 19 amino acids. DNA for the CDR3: TGCGCCAGCAGCTTGGAAGGGTATCGACTAGCGGGAGCACAAGATACGCAGTATTTT. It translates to CASSLEGYRLAGAQDTQYF.

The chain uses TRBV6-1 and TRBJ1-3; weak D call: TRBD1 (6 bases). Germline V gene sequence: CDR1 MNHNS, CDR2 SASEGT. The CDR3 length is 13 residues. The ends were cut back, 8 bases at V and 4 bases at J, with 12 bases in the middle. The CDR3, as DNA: TGTGCCAGCGTCCAGGGGTCGGGAAACACCATATATTTT. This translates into CASVQGSGNTIYF.

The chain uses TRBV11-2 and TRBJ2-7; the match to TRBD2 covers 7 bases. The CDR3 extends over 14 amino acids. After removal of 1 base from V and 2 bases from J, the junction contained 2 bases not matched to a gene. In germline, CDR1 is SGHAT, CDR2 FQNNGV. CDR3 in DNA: TGTGCCAGCAGCTTAGGGGGGGGAGCCTACGAGCAGTACTTC. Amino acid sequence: CASSLGGGAYEQYF. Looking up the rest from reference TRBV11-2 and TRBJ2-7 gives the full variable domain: EAGVAQSPRYKIIEKRQSVAFWCNPISGHATLYWYQQILGQGPKLLIQFQNNGVVDDSQLPKDRFSAERLKGVDSTLKIQPAKLEDSAVYLCASSLGGGAYEQYFGPGTRLTVT.

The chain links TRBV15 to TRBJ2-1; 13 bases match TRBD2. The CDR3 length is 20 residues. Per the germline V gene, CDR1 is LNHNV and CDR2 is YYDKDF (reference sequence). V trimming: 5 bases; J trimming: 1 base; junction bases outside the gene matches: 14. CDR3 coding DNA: TGTGCCACCAGCGGCCAGGACCGGACTAGCGGGAGATGGTCCTACAATGAGCAGTTCTTC. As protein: CATSGQDRTSGRWSYNEQFF.

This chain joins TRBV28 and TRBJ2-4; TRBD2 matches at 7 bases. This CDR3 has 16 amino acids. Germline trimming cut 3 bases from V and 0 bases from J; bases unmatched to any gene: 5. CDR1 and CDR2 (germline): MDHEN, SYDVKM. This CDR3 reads CASSLGGDLAKNIQYF. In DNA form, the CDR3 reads TGTGCCAGCAGTTTGGGGGGGGATTTAGCCAAAAACATTCAGTACTTC.